Listed here are 25 T cell receptor beta chains from one sample, sequenced in a study of blood T cell repertoires in COVID-19 (dated by TCRdb to the early 2020s). Preparation of the library involved the immunoSEQ multiplex PCR assay. TCRdb stores this immuneACCESS table with in-frame sequences only. Part of the clones is absent; in the studies checked, under half of the shortfall reflects unresolved V genes, and no reason is known for the rest. This sample comprises approximately 210,000 clones, 65% to 90% of them detected only once. 11% of the sample belongs to the ten largest clones. Source material: peripheral blood. The receptors shown here come from a man aged 45-60 years with COVID-19, enrolled during active disease.

The V call is TRBV18, the J call TRBJ2-2, with D hard to call. CDR3 length: 16 amino acids. V shed 3 bases and J shed 4 bases, with 15 bases lying between them. Germline lookup yields CDR1 KGHSH and CDR2 LQKENI. CDR3 region: CASSPAPPGSTGELFF. The CDR3, as DNA: TGTGCCAGCTCACCGGCGCCACCAGGTAGCACCGGGGAGCTGTTTTTT.

The rearrangement links TRBV27 to TRBJ1-5; TRBD1 is a possible D gene (6 bases). The V end was cut by 8 bases, the J end by 7 bases, with 18 bases between. This CDR3 region has 14 residues. Germline CDR1 MNHEY, CDR2 SMNVEV (reference sequence). The CDR3 here is CASAPGVGDQPQHF. The CDR3 bases are TGTGCCAGCGCCCCAGGGGTTGGAGACCAGCCCCAGCATTTT.

This chain joins TRBV5-1 and TRBJ2-4, with 10 bases identical to TRBD2. CDR3 length equals 16 residues. Germline trimming cut 4 bases from V and 0 bases from J; bases unmatched to any gene: 4. Germline values: CDR1 SGHRS, CDR2 YFSETQ. The CDR3 nucleotides are TGCGCCAGCAGCCAGGGACTAGCGCGAGCCAAAAACATTCAGTACTTC. It specifies CASSQGLARAKNIQYF.

This chain links TRBV27 with TRBJ1-2, with D possibly matching TRBD1 (6 bases). Trimming pared 5 bases from V and 4 bases from J, leaving 14 bases between. The CDR3 totals 14 residues. Germline V gives CDR1 MNHEY, CDR2 SMNVEV (reference sequence). The CDR3 bases are TGTGCCAGCAGTCCCTGGGGGGGCGGCTATGGCTACACCTTC. Its protein is CASSPWGGGYGYTF.

The chain joins TRBV12-3 or TRBV12-4 to TRBJ2-5; D perhaps matches TRBD1 (6 bases). This CDR3 has 13 residues. Between the trimmed V and J ends, which lost 4 bases and 5 bases, there was a span of 11 bases. CDR3 sequence reads: CASSYNREETQYF. The CDR3 DNA is TGTGCCAGCAGTTACAACAGGGAGGAGACCCAGTACTTC.

The rearrangement joins TRBV11-2 to TRBJ2-1, with TRBD2 identical over 7 bases. The trim removed 1 base at V and 4 bases at J, leaving 4 bases unmatched. Per the germline V gene, CDR1 is SGHAT and CDR2 is FQNNGV. The CDR3 spans 15 residues. CDR3 loop: CASSLARREYNEQFF. The CDR3 DNA follows: TGTGCCAGCAGCTTAGCTCGGCGGGAGTACAATGAGCAGTTCTTC.

The CDR3 region has the DNA TGTGCCAGCAGTTTAAGGGCAGGGCAATACAATGAGCAGTTCTTC. Its translation: CASSLRAGQYNEQFF. The chain uses TRBV27 and TRBJ2-1; tentative D call: TRBD1 (5 bases). The CDR3 is made up of 15 amino acids. Trimming pared 2 bases from V and 4 bases from J, leaving 12 bases between. Looked up from germline, CDR1 is MNHEY and CDR2 is SMNVEV (reference sequence).

The chain joins TRBV16 to TRBJ1-5; weak D call: TRBD1 (6 bases). Germline loops: CDR1 KGHSY, CDR2 FQNENV. Trimming removed 5 bases from V and 5 bases from J, with 13 bases in between. The length of the CDR3 is 14 residues. This CDR3 reads CASSKGQRDQPQHF. The CDR3 DNA sequence: TGTGCCAGCAGCAAAGGACAGAGAGATCAGCCCCAGCATTTT.

The rearrangement joins TRBV6-4 to TRBJ2-3; 8 nucleotides line up with TRBD1. This CDR3 has 17 amino acids. Germline assignment: CDR1 MRHNA and CDR2 SNTAGT. Losses at the gene ends were 6 bases for V and 1 base for J; bases not matched to a gene: 12. The CDR3 is CASSPHPSGQGTDTQYF. CDR3 coding DNA: TGTGCCAGCAGCCCCCACCCCTCGGGACAGGGCACAGATACGCAGTATTTT.

V gene TRBV4-3 combines with J gene TRBJ2-5, with TRBD2 identical over 12 bases. Per germline, CDR1 LGHNA and CDR2 YSLEER. This CDR3 is 17 amino acids long. J lost 5 bases, V lost 1 base, and 8 bases had no gene match. The CDR3 region is CASSQGTSGVYCETQYF. The DNA of the CDR3 is TGCGCCAGCAGCCAAGGGACTAGCGGGGTGTATTGTGAGACCCAGTACTTC.

The chain employs TRBV5-1 and TRBJ2-7; 7 nucleotides line up with TRBD1. Germline CDR1 reads SGHRS; CDR2 reads YFSETQ. The CDR3 is 14 residues long. Unmatched junction bases numbered 9, after V lost 5 bases and J lost 4 bases. The DNA of the CDR3 is TGCGCCAGCAGGTCCCAAGGGGGCGCTTACGAGCAGTACTTC. Its translation is CASRSQGGAYEQYF. Combining the CDR3 with reference TRBV5-1 and TRBJ2-7 gives the whole variable domain KAGVTQTPRYLIKTRGQQVTLSCSPISGHRSVSWYQQTPGQGLQFLFEYFSETQRNKGNFPGRFSGRQFSNSRSEMNVSTLELGDSALYLCASRSQGGAYEQYFGPGTRLTVT.

The chain's CDR3 is CASSVEPGSYEQYF. For the CDR3, the DNA is TGTGCCAGCAGCGTAGAGCCGGGTTCCTACGAGCAGTACTTC. The V call is TRBV9, the J call TRBJ2-7; D not resolved. Germline V lookup: CDR1 SGDLS, CDR2 YYNGEE. This CDR3 contains 14 residues. The V and J ends lost 0 bases and 1 base respectively, with 8 bases between them.

This clone was detected once. The DNA of the CDR3 is TGCAGCGTTGTAGGGGGGGCGAGGGTATACAATGAGCAGTTCTTC. Its protein product is CSVVGGARVYNEQFF. The chain links TRBV29-1 to TRBJ2-1; perhaps TRBD2 as D (7 bases). Trimming removed 4 bases from V and 4 bases from J, with 17 bases in between. This CDR3 comprises 15 residues. Germline V gene data show CDR1 as SQVTM and CDR2 as ANQGSEA.

The CDR3 spells CASSLAMGGPYEQYF. In DNA, the CDR3 is TGTGCCAGCAGCCTCGCCATGGGAGGGCCCTACGAGCAGTACTTC. The rearrangement links TRBV7-6 to TRBJ2-7; TRBD2 aligns across 7 bases. Germline loops: CDR1 SGHVS, CDR2 FNYEAQ. J gave up 2 bases and V 5 bases, and 9 bases lay outside the gene matches. This CDR3 comprises 15 residues.

DNA for the CDR3: TGCGCCAGCAGCCAACAAACGGGGCAGCCCCAGCATTTT. It codes for CASSQQTGQPQHF. The chain employs TRBV4-3 and TRBJ1-5; D not resolved. The CDR3 is made up of 13 amino acids. The germline V and J ends were trimmed by 2 bases and 7 bases, with 9 bases remaining between them. CDR1 is LGHNA and CDR2 is YSLEER in the germline V gene.

This rearrangement joins TRBV14 to TRBJ2-7, with a possible D match to TRBD1 (6 bases). The CDR3 is 14 amino acids. Germline lookup yields CDR1 SGHDN and CDR2 FVKESK. V gave up 4 bases and J gave up 3 bases, with 13 bases separating them. The DNA for the CDR3 is TGTGCCAGCAGCCTAGCCAACAGGGTCTACGAGCAGTACTTC. Protein product: CASSLANRVYEQYF. Filled out from reference TRBV14 and TRBJ2-7, the complete variable domain reads EAGVTQFPSHSVIEKGQTVTLRCDPISGHDNLYWYRRVMGKEIKFLLHFVKESKQDESGMPNNRFLAERTGGTYSTLKVQPAELEDSGVYFCASSLANRVYEQYFGPGTRLTVT.

This chain joins TRBV19 and TRBJ2-1; 13 bases line up with TRBD2. The CDR3 is 15 residues long. V gave up 9 bases and J gave up 4 bases; unmatched junction bases: 6. Germline V lookup: CDR1 LNHDA, CDR2 SQIVND (reference sequence). DNA of the CDR3: TGTGCCAGCAAGGGACTAGCGGGACGGTACAATGAGCAGTTCTTC. Amino acids: CASKGLAGRYNEQFF. Looking up the rest from reference TRBV19 and TRBJ2-1 gives the full variable domain: DGGITQSPKYLFRKEGQNVTLSCEQNLNHDAMYWYRQDPGQGLRLIYYSQIVNDFQKGDIAEGYSVSREKKESFPLTVTSAQKNPTAFYLCASKGLAGRYNEQFFGPGTRLTVL.

This chain links TRBV14 with TRBJ1-3; no firm D call. Germline CDR1 SGHDN, CDR2 FVKESK. V was shortened by 6 bases and J by 3 bases, with 6 bases between the two germline ends. This CDR3 is built from 12 residues. The CDR3 region has the DNA TGTGCCAGCAGGGAGAGTGGAAACACCATATATTTT. This sequence encodes CASRESGNTIYF.

The V call is TRBV5-8, the J call TRBJ1-1; a weak D match, TRBD1 (5 bases). The CDR3 has 15 residues. Germline V gene data show CDR1 as SGHTS and CDR2 as YDEGEE. Trimming removed 1 base from V and 3 bases from J, with 13 bases in between. CDR3 DNA sequence: TGTGCCAGCAGCTTGCTAAAGGGGTCTTACACTGAAGCTTTCTTT. Encoded protein: CASSLLKGSYTEAFF.

V and J are TRBV30 and TRBJ1-6; TRBD1 agrees at 8 bases. Germline CDR1 reads GTSNPN; CDR2 reads SVGIG (reference sequence). The CDR3 is made up of 14 amino acids. The V and J ends lost 3 bases and 8 bases, in that order; junction bases with no gene match: 6. The CDR3 sequence is CAWREDRVHSPLHF. In DNA, the CDR3 is TGTGCCTGGAGGGAGGACAGGGTTCATTCACCCCTCCACTTT.

V gene TRBV6-5 combines with J gene TRBJ2-3, with 7 bases matching TRBD2. Germline V lookup: CDR1 MNHEY, CDR2 SVGAGI. This CDR3 is built from 14 residues. V shed 4 bases and J 1 base; nucleotides not matched to a gene: 2. The CDR3 is CASSLAGGTDTQYF. The CDR3 nucleotides are TGTGCCAGCAGTTTGGCGGGGGGCACAGATACGCAGTATTTT.

The chain recombines TRBV6-2 or TRBV6-3 with TRBJ2-7; TRBD2 matches at 10 bases. The J segment lost 5 bases and the V segment lost 4 bases, leaving 8 bases of the junction unmatched. This CDR3 spans 15 amino acids. Germline assignment: CDR1 MNHEY and CDR2 SVGEGT. The CDR3 region has the DNA TGTGCCAGCAGTTCCGGGGCTAGCGGGGGCAACGAGCAGTACTTC. Its protein is CASSSGASGGNEQYF.

CDR3 nucleotides: TGTGCCAGTACGGGAACAGGGTTTAGGACGGCTGAGCAGTTCTTC. Protein sequence: CASTGTGFRTAEQFF. The chain carries TRBV19 and TRBJ2-1; D might be TRBD1 (6 bases). V dropped 7 bases and J dropped 9 bases, with 22 bases sitting between them. Germline V gene sequence: CDR1 LNHDA, CDR2 SQIVND (reference sequence). The CDR3 consists of 15 residues.

This chain links TRBV9 with TRBJ2-1, with TRBD2 matching 16 bases. The J segment lost 2 bases and the V segment lost 0 bases, leaving 11 bases of the junction unmatched. The CDR3 length is 21 residues. In germline, CDR1 is SGDLS, CDR2 YYNGEE. As DNA, the CDR3 is TGTGCCAGCAGCGTAGATGCGGGGACTAGCGGGGGGGCCAGAGCCTACAATGAGCAGTTCTTC. Translated, it gives CASSVDAGTSGGARAYNEQFF.

The rearrangement links TRBV7-8 to TRBJ1-4; possible D gene TRBD1, 5 bases. Trimming stripped 4 bases from V and 0 bases from J, with 15 bases between. This CDR3 is built from 17 residues. Germline V gene lookup returns CDR1 SGHVS and CDR2 FQNEAQ. The CDR3 sequence is CASSYYRLLPTNEKLFF. CDR3 coding DNA: TGTGCCAGCAGCTACTACAGGCTCCTCCCAACTAATGAAAAACTGTTTTTT.